This T cell receptor (beta chain) was retrieved from a study of identical twins. The germline CDR1 and CDR2 sequences are PRHDT and FYEKMQ (reference sequence). With 5 bases clipped from V and 2 bases from J, the junction kept 7 bases outside the gene matches. This CDR3 region has 15 residues. The cDNA had a unique molecular identifier and a template-switch universal primer site. Via MiXCR, TCRdb re-called the 5' RACE reads, giving one row per CDR3 protein. The sample comprises under 450,000 distinct CDR3 sequences, less than 20% of which are singletons, and about 12% rests with the top ten. Study results and limitations: Twins shared out-of-frame alpha sequences with excess low generation probability.

There were only healthy Caucasians among the donors. In the case of this clonotype: Its antigen is not known.

The genes are TRBV13 and TRBJ2-5; TRBD1 aligns across 8 bases. Sample: naive T cells sorted from blood. The clonotype was recovered from a man aged 50-59 years in good health. CDR3: CASSPRTGRQETQYF. The CDR3 region has the DNA TGTGCCAGCAGCCCCCGGACAGGGCGGCAAGAGACCCAGTACTTC.